This TCR beta chain appears in the sequencing data of a study of beta chain features in type 1 diabetes. The investigators reverse transcribed all of the isolated RNA, so they sequenced expressed TCRB transcripts. For naive, central memory and regulatory T cell samples, reads averaged about 3.5 million. The data were produced by immunoSEQ multiplex PCR, yet TCRdb's version contains in-frame clones alone and is incomplete. The sample has 330,000 or so clones; about 19% are singletons. Study outcomes and limitations: For patients, the naive, central memory and Treg TCRB repertoires appeared more alike than for healthy donors. Any role of HLA type in TCRB rearrangement remained unresolved here. VDJ junctions in type 1 diabetes patients carried more deletions and fewer insertions.

Germline assignment: CDR1 SQVTM and CDR2 ANQGSEA. V lost 3 bases to trimming and J lost 6 bases, with 17 bases between them. The CDR3 length is 14 residues. Details on this clone: Its antigen is still unknown.

This sequence joins TRBV29-1 and TRBJ1-1; no clear D. The sequence came from a woman aged 18-35 years in good health. Sequencing was performed on naive CD4+ T cells from blood. For the CDR3, the DNA is TGCAGCGTTGAGTTCCCCTCCGAGGGTTCTGAAGCTTTCTTT. Amino acids: CSVEFPSEGSEAFF.